This T cell receptor (beta chain) comes out of a study of T cells in tuberculosis. This clone was recorded once. From germline, CDR1 is SGHDT and CDR2 YYEEEE. This CDR3 is built from 14 residues. J lost 4 bases, V lost 1 base, and 2 bases had no gene match. Thawed, overnight-rested PBMC were stained with GMM-loaded CD1B tetramer, viability dye and anti-CD3, then sorted. The lipid loaded on the CD1B tetramers was C32 glucose monomycolate from Rhodococcus equi. Tetramer-negative cells, roughly 100,000 per donor, were also sorted. Clones were read by immunoSEQ multiplex PCR, and TCRdb kept only the in-frame ones, dropping some. The sample holds 80,000 to 100,000 clones, roughly 90% seen once.

The material sequenced was CD1b-GMM tetramer-negative cells sorted from PBMCs. The chain is built from TRBV5-6 and TRBJ2-5, with TRBD1 identical over 9 bases. This TCR came from an adult woman with latent tuberculosis. CDR3 sequence: CASSLTGGTETQYF. The CDR3 coding sequence is TGTGCCAGCAGCTTGACAGGGGGCACAGAGACCCAGTACTTC.